These 26 T cell receptor beta chains were sequenced from one sample in a study of cytomegalovirus exposure and HLA in healthy donors. PCR was performed using 60 Vbeta and 13 Jbeta primers. Repertoires were generated with immunoSEQ multiplex PCR, while TCRdb's copy carries only in-frame clones and drops some. Altogether 110,000 or so clones are present, roughly 79% being singletons, with the ten largest covering roughly 8%. Sequences were obtained from PBMCs. The origin of the receptors is a woman between 45 and 65 years old in good health and CMV-seropositive.

The chain is built from TRBV4-3 and TRBJ2-7, with 9 bases aligning to TRBD2. The V and J ends lost 0 bases and 3 bases, in that order; junction bases with no gene match: 6. There are 16 residues in the CDR3. Germline lookup yields CDR1 LGHNA and CDR2 YSLEER. This CDR3 reads CASSQDRWREGYEQYF. CDR3 coding DNA: TGCGCCAGCAGCCAAGATCGGTGGCGGGAGGGCTACGAGCAGTACTTC.

This clone was counted only a few times. J is TRBJ1-1 and V is TRBV27, with a possible D match to TRBD1 (5 bases). The CDR3 has 17 amino acids. Germline CDR1 reads MNHEY; CDR2 reads SMNVEV (reference sequence). The V end lost 2 bases, the J end lost 3 bases, and 19 bases lay between the germline ends. CDR3 loop: CASSLLAGVGRDTEAFF. The CDR3 nucleotides are TGTGCCAGCAGTTTACTTGCGGGGGTAGGACGGGACACTGAAGCTTTCTTT.

The chain carries TRBV15 and TRBJ1-2; TRBD1 aligns across 7 bases. Trimming at V came to 2 bases and at J to 4 bases, leaving 4 bases not matched to a gene. The CDR3 loop spans 14 amino acids. Germline CDR1 and CDR2: LNHNV and YYDKDF (reference sequence). This chain's CDR3 is CATSRPGQAYGYTF. In DNA form, the CDR3 reads TGTGCCACCAGCAGACCTGGACAGGCCTATGGCTACACCTTC.

The rearrangement joins TRBV20-1 to TRBJ2-5; a possible D gene is TRBD1 (6 bases). The CDR3 length is 11 residues. Germline V lookup: CDR1 DFQATT, CDR2 SNEGSKA (reference sequence). Trimming pared 6 bases from V and 5 bases from J, leaving 10 bases between. The CDR3, as DNA: TGCAGTGCAGGGGGTGAGGAGACCCAGTACTTC. It encodes CSAGGEETQYF.

J is TRBJ1-3 and V is TRBV9; 10 bases match TRBD1. Germline V lookup: CDR1 SGDLS, CDR2 YYNGEE. V lost 4 bases to trimming and J lost 2 bases; unmatched junction nucleotides: 6. The CDR3 length is 16 residues. Here the CDR3 reads CASSPWDRGTGNTIYF. Here the CDR3 DNA reads TGTGCCAGCAGCCCTTGGGACAGGGGAACTGGAAACACCATATATTTT. Full variable domain (remainder filled in from reference TRBV9 and TRBJ1-3): DSGVTQTPKHLITATGQRVTLRCSPRSGDLSVYWYQQSLDQGLQFLIQYYNGEERAKGNILERFSAQQFPDLHSELNLSSLELGDSALYFCASSPWDRGTGNTIYFGEGSWLTVV.

This sequence joins TRBV5-1 and TRBJ2-4; 7 bases agree with TRBD2. CDR1 and CDR2 from the germline V gene are SGHRS and YFSETQ. Trimming at V came to 0 bases and at J to 6 bases, leaving 6 bases not matched to a gene. The CDR3 runs 15 residues. The CDR3 DNA reads as TGCGCCAGCAGCTTGGGGAGATGGGGGGGAAACATTCAGTACTTC. Encoded protein: CASSLGRWGGNIQYF.

This clone was seen a handful of times. The chain is built from TRBV19 and TRBJ1-5; D remains unclear. This CDR3 is built from 16 residues. From germline, CDR1 is LNHDA and CDR2 SQIVND (reference sequence). V dropped 3 bases and J dropped 2 bases, with 14 bases sitting between them. The CDR3 region has the DNA TGTGCCAGTAGTATTTGGGTCGCGGCAGGCAATCAGCCCCAGCATTTT. It is translated as CASSIWVAAGNQPQHF.

This clone has just one count. V and J are TRBV11-2 and TRBJ2-1; no clear D gene. Trimming took off 2 bases at V and 0 bases at J, with 5 bases between the two ends. The length of the CDR3 is 14 residues. Per germline, CDR1 SGHAT and CDR2 FQNNGV. CDR3 protein: CASSLSSSYNEQFF. The CDR3 nucleotides read TGTGCCAGCAGCTTATCGAGCTCCTACAATGAGCAGTTCTTC.

V and J are TRBV10-3 and TRBJ2-2, with TRBD1 matching 9 bases. CDR1 and CDR2 from the germline V gene are ENHRY and SYGVKD. V trimming: 8 bases; J trimming: 3 bases; junction bases outside the gene matches: 7. The CDR3 is made up of 15 amino acids. The CDR3 DNA follows: TGTGCCATCGGTAGGACAGGGGAACACACCGGGGAGCTGTTTTTT. It encodes CAIGRTGEHTGELFF.

The rearrangement uses TRBV5-1 and TRBJ2-7, with D maybe TRBD1 (6 bases). TRBJ2-1 matches the DNA end more closely, so the J call is doubtful. The CDR3 has 11 amino acids. Germline V gene lookup returns CDR1 SGHRS and CDR2 YFSETQ. The CDR3: CASRGQYEQFF. The DNA for the CDR3 is TGCGCCAGCAGGGGACAATACGAGCAGTTCTTC.

The rearrangement joins TRBV5-1 to TRBJ2-1; D is perhaps TRBD2 (6 bases). Germline CDR1 SGHRS, CDR2 YFSETQ. The CDR3 runs to 15 residues. Between the trimmed V and J ends, which lost 0 bases and 8 bases, there was a span of 15 bases. The chain's CDR3 is CASSLELADKDEQFF. CDR3 nucleotide sequence: TGCGCCAGCAGCTTGGAACTAGCAGACAAGGATGAGCAGTTCTTC.

The sample holds a few counts of this clone. The V gene is TRBV27, the J gene TRBJ2-3, with a possible D match to TRBD2 (5 bases). Between the trimmed V and J ends, which lost 8 bases and 5 bases, there was a span of 11 bases. The CDR3 runs to 12 residues. Germline assignment: CDR1 MNHEY and CDR2 SMNVEV (reference sequence). The CDR3 DNA sequence: TGTGCCAGCCGGGGAGCAGAAGATACGCAGTATTTT. Translating it yields CASRGAEDTQYF.

J is TRBJ1-1 and V is TRBV9; TRBD1 is a possible D gene (5 bases). This CDR3 has 15 amino acids. CDR1 is SGDLS, CDR2 YYNGEE, per germline. V was shortened by 4 bases and J by 0 bases, with 13 bases between the two germline ends. This CDR3 is CASSPRQIMNTEAFF. The CDR3 DNA follows: TGTGCCAGCAGCCCAAGACAGATCATGAACACTGAAGCTTTCTTT.

The rearrangement joins TRBV21-1 to TRBJ2-1; the table names TRBD2, a call not compared with the DNA. TRBV21-1 corresponds to a pseudogene. The CDR3 is made up of 15 amino acids. The CDR3 loop reads CASSKLPSGSWEQFF. For the CDR3, the DNA is TGTGCCAGCAGCAAACTCCCTAGCGGGAGTTGGGAGCAGTTCTTC.

This sequence joins TRBV6-5 and TRBJ2-1, with D possibly matching TRBD1 (5 bases). V lost 2 bases and J lost 7, with 9 bases in between. This CDR3 spans 13 amino acids. The germline gives CDR1 MNHEY, CDR2 SVGAGI. Here the CDR3 DNA reads TGTGCCAGCAGTTACATCAGGGCGAATGAGCAGTTCTTC. Translated, it gives CASSYIRANEQFF.

The chain couples TRBV10-3 to TRBJ1-6, with a weak D call TRBD1 (6 bases). Germline lookup yields CDR1 ENHRY and CDR2 SYGVKD. The CDR3 spans 17 residues. V lost 0 bases and J 9 bases, leaving 18 bases between the germline ends. The CDR3 DNA follows: TGTGCCATCAGTGAGTCAGGGGGATTCGGGGCCATTTCACCCCTCCACTTT. It specifies CAISESGGFGAISPLHF.

This chain links TRBV6-6 with TRBJ2-5, with 7 bases matching TRBD1. The J segment lost 1 base and the V segment lost 2 bases, leaving 4 bases of the junction unmatched. Looked up from germline, CDR1 is MNHNY and CDR2 is SVGAGI (reference sequence). The CDR3 is 15 residues long. CDR3: CASSYPQGSQETQYF. The CDR3 DNA reads as TGTGCCAGCAGTTACCCACAGGGGTCCCAAGAGACCCAGTACTTC.

The chain carries TRBV7-6 and TRBJ2-1; 8 nucleotides line up with TRBD1. The CDR3 extends over 15 amino acids. V trimming: 5 bases; J trimming: 2 bases; junction bases outside the gene matches: 5. Germline V lookup: CDR1 SGHVS, CDR2 FNYEAQ. This CDR3 reads CASSRTGGPYNEQFF. The CDR3 nucleotides read TGTGCCAGCAGCCGCACAGGGGGACCCTACAATGAGCAGTTCTTC.

The chain combines TRBV5-4 with TRBJ2-3; the match to TRBD2 covers 10 bases. CDR1 and CDR2 from the germline V gene are SGHNT and YYREEE (reference sequence). CDR3 length: 15 amino acids. V trimming: 3 bases; J trimming: 2 bases; junction bases outside the gene matches: 3. The CDR3 spells CASSSGLADTDTQYF. The CDR3 DNA is TGTGCCAGCAGCTCCGGACTAGCGGACACAGATACGCAGTATTTT.

This chain links TRBV19 with TRBJ1-5, with 7 positions matching TRBD1. V lost 6 bases to trimming and J lost 0 bases; unmatched junction nucleotides: 5. There are 15 residues in the CDR3. The germline V gene encodes CDR1 LNHDA and CDR2 SQIVND (reference sequence). CDR3 nucleotide sequence: TGTGCCAGTAGGGGGACAGCTTATAGCAATCAGCCCCAGCATTTT. It is translated as CASRGTAYSNQPQHF.

The J gene is TRBJ2-7, the V gene TRBV5-4; 7 nucleotides agree with TRBD2. The CDR3 spans 12 residues. From germline, CDR1 is SGHNT and CDR2 YYREEE (reference sequence). The V gene end was trimmed by 3 bases and the J gene end by 7 bases; junction bases not matched to a gene: 4. Written as DNA, the CDR3 is TGTGCCAGCAGCTCGGGGGGTAGTGAGCAGTACTTC. It encodes CASSSGGSEQYF. The full variable domain, completed using reference TRBV5-4 and TRBJ2-7, is ETGVTQSPTHLIKTRGQQVTLRCSSQSGHNTVSWYQQALGQGPQFIFQYYREEENGRGNFPPRFSGLQFPNYSSELNVNALELDDSALYLCASSSGGSEQYFGPGTRLTVT.

The chain links TRBV7-9 to TRBJ2-7; 10 bases align to TRBD2. The V gene's germline CDR1 is SEHNR and CDR2 FQNEAQ (reference sequence). Trimming removed 5 bases from V and 3 bases from J; junction bases left unmatched: 7. CDR3 length: 15 residues. The CDR3 DNA reads TGTGCCAGCAGCCTTGGGACTAGCGAAATCTACGAGCAGTACTTC. Translation: CASSLGTSEIYEQYF.

In this sample, this clone turned up a few times. V and J are TRBV7-9 and TRBJ1-6; the D is unclear. With 4 bases removed from V and 9 bases from J, the gap between germline ends came to 16 bases. CDR1 and CDR2 (germline): SEHNR, FQNEAQ (reference sequence). The length of the CDR3 is 15 residues. DNA of the CDR3: TGTGCCAGCAGCTACGAGGGCCCAGTGAGTTCACCCCTCCACTTT. Amino acid sequence: CASSYEGPVSSPLHF.

V gene TRBV18 combines with J gene TRBJ1-1, with 8 bases lining up with TRBD1. V gave up 2 bases and J gave up 10 bases; unmatched junction bases: 12. There are 15 residues in the CDR3. Germline values: CDR1 KGHSH, CDR2 LQKENI. The CDR3 reads CASSPTTGQVDGAFF. The CDR3 DNA reads TGTGCCAGCTCACCAACAACGGGACAGGTTGATGGAGCTTTCTTT.

The CDR3 sequence is CASSEDRVGEKLFF. The CDR3 nucleotides read TGTGCCAGCAGCGAGGACAGGGTAGGGGAAAAACTGTTTTTT. The V and J genes are TRBV7-9 and TRBJ1-4, with 8 bases aligning to TRBD1. Germline assignment: CDR1 SEHNR and CDR2 FQNEAQ (reference sequence). Losses at the gene ends were 5 bases for V and 8 bases for J; bases not matched to a gene: 7. This CDR3 has 14 residues.

This clone was counted between two and nine times. This chain links TRBV7-9 with TRBJ2-3; 14 nucleotides match TRBD2. Trimming removed 6 bases from V and 7 bases from J; junction bases left unmatched: 18. The length of the CDR3 is 19 residues. From germline, CDR1 is SEHNR and CDR2 FQNEAQ (reference sequence). The CDR3 nucleotides read TGTGCCAGCAGACGTGGGACTAGCGGGGGACCCCGCATACCGAATACGCAGTATTTT. Translated: CASRRGTSGGPRIPNTQYF.